The subject of this entry is one T cell receptor beta chain. This record belongs to a study of shared clonotypes between healthy human individuals. Germline trimming cut 8 bases from V and 4 bases from J; bases unmatched to any gene: 13. Germline loops: CDR1 LNHNV, CDR2 YYDKDF (reference sequence). CDR3 length: 16 residues. This table comes from immunoSEQ multiplex PCR, and its TCRdb copy is limited to in-frame clones, with some not included. Of about 450,000 clones detected, 79% appear once; the ten largest clones hold approximately 12%. The unsorted samples had some 90 million PBMCs used for genomic DNA.

This rearrangement joins TRBV15 to TRBJ2-1; 8 bases match TRBD2. Sequencing used PBMCs. The receptor was isolated from a woman aged 40-49 years in good health. Some clones in this sample may be carry-over from other donors' samples. CDR3 in amino acids: CATGRGGLQVYNEQFF. Here the CDR3 DNA reads TGTGCCACCGGCCGGGGGGGACTCCAGGTATACAATGAGCAGTTCTTC.